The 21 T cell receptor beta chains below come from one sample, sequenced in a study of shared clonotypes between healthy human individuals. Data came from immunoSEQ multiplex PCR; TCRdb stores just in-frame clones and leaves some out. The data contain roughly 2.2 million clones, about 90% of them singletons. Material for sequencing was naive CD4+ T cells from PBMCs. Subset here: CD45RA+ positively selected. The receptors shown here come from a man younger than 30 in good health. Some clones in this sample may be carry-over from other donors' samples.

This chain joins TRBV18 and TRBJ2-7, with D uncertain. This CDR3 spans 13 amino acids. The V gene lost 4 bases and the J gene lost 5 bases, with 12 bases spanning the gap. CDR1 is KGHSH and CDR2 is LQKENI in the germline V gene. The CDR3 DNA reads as TGTGCCAGCTCACGAGGCCCAGTGAACGAGCAGTACTTC. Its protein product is CASSRGPVNEQYF.

CDR3 coding DNA: TGCAGCGTTGGAAGGAGTTGGGGAGGAGGCGAAAAACTGTTTTTT. This codes for CSVGRSWGGGEKLFF. The V and J genes are TRBV29-1 and TRBJ1-4; D uncertain. The CDR3 loop spans 15 amino acids. V was cut by 4 bases and J by 8 bases, with 20 bases left in between. In germline, CDR1 is SQVTM, CDR2 ANQGSEA. Based on the CDR3 plus reference TRBV29-1 and TRBJ1-4, the full variable domain is SAVISQKPSRDICQRGTSLTIQCQVDSQVTMMFWYRQQPGQSLTLIATANQGSEATYESGFVIDKFPISRPNLTFSTLTVSNMSPEDSSIYLCSVGRSWGGGEKLFFGSGTQLSVL.

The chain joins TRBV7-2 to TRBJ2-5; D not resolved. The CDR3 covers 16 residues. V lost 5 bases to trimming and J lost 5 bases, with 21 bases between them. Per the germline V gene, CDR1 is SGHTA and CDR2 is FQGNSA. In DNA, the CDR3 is TGTGCCAGCAGCCCCCCTCGACCCGTAGCCCGGGAGACCCAGTACTTC. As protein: CASSPPRPVARETQYF.

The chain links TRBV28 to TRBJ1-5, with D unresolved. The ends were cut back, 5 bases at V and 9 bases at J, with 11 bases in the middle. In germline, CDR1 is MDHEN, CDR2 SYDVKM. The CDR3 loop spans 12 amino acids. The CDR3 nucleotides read TGTGCCAGCAGTCTAATTGCCGGGCCCCAGCATTTT. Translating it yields CASSLIAGPQHF.

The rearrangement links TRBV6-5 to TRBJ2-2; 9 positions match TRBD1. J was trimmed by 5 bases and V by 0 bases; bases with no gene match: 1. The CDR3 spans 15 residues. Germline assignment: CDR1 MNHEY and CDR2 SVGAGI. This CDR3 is CASSYSTGGTGELFF. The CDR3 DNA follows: TGTGCCAGCAGTTACTCGACAGGGGGGACCGGGGAGCTGTTTTTT.

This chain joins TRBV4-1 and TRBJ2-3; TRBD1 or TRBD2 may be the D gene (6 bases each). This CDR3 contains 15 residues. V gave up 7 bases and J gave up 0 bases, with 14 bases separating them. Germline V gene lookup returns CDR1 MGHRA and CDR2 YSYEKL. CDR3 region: CASKGGNPSTDTQYF. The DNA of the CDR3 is TGCGCCAGCAAAGGGGGGAACCCTAGCACAGATACGCAGTATTTT.

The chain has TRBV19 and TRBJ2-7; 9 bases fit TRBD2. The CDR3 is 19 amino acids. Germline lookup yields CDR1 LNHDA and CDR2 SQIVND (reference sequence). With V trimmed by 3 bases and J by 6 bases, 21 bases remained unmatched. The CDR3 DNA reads TGTGCCAGTAGTATGAAAATCATTCGGATAGCGGGAGCTAAGAGCGAGCAGTACTTC. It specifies CASSMKIIRIAGAKSEQYF.

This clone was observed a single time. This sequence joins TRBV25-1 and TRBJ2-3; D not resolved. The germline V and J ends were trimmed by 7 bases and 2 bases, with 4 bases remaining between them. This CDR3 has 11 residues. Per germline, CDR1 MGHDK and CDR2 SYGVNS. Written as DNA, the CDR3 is TGTGCCAGCACCTACACAGATACGCAGTATTTT. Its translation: CASTYTDTQYF.

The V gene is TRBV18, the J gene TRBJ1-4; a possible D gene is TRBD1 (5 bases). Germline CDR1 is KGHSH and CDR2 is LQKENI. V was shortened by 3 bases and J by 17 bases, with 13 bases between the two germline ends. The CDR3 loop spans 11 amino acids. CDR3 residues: CASSPGTGLFF. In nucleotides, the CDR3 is TGTGCCAGCTCACCCGGGACCGGCCTATTTTTT. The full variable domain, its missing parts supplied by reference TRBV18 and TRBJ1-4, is NAGVMQNPRHLVRRRGQEARLRCSPMKGHSHVYWYRQLPEEGLKFMVYLQKENIIDESGMPKERFSAEFPKEGPSILRIQQVVRGDSAAYFCASSPGTGLFFGSGTQLSVL.

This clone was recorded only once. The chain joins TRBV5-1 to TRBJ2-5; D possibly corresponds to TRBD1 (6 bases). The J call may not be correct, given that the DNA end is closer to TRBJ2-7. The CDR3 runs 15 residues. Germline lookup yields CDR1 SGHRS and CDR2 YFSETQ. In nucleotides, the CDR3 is TGCGCCAGCAGCTTGGTGGGGGCGTCCTCCTACGAGCAGTACTTC. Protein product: CASSLVGASSYEQYF.

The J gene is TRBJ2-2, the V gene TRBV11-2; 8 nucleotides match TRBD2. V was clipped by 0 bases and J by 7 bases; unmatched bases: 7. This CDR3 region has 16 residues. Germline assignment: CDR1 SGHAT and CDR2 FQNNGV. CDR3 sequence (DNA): TGTGCCAGCAGCTTAGACGGCGGGAGGATCCACGGGGAGCTGTTTTTT. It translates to CASSLDGGRIHGELFF. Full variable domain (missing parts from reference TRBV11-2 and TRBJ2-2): EAGVAQSPRYKIIEKRQSVAFWCNPISGHATLYWYQQILGQGPKLLIQFQNNGVVDDSQLPKDRFSAERLKGVDSTLKIQPAKLEDSAVYLCASSLDGGRIHGELFFGEGSRLTVL.

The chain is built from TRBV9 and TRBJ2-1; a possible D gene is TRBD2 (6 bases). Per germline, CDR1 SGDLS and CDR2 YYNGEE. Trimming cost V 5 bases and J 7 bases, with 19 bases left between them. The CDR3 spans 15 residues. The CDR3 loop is CASRDGGTRGNEQFF. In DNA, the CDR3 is TGTGCCAGCAGGGACGGTGGGACCCGGGGGAATGAGCAGTTCTTC.

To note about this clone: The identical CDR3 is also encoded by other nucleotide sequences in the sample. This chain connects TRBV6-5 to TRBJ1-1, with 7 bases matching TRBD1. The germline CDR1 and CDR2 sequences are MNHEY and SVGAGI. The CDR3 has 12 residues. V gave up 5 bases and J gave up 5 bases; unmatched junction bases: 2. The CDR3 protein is CASSRQGTEAFF. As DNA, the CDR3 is TGTGCCAGCAGTCGACAGGGAACTGAAGCTTTCTTT.

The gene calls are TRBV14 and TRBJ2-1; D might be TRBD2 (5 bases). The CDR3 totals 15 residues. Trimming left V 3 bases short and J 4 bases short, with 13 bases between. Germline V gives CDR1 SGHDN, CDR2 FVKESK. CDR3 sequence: CASSQTLWRYNEQFF. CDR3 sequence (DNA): TGTGCCAGCAGCCAGACCCTTTGGAGGTACAATGAGCAGTTCTTC. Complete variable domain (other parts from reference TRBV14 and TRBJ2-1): EAGVTQFPSHSVIEKGQTVTLRCDPISGHDNLYWYRRVMGKEIKFLLHFVKESKQDESGMPNNRFLAERTGGTYSTLKVQPAELEDSGVYFCASSQTLWRYNEQFFGPGTRLTVL.

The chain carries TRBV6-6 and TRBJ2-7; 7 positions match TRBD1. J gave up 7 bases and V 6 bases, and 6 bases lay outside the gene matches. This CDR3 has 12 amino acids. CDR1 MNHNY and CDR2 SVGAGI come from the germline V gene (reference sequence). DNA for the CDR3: TGTGCCAGCAGCTGGACAGGTTTGGAGCAGTACTTC. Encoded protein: CASSWTGLEQYF.

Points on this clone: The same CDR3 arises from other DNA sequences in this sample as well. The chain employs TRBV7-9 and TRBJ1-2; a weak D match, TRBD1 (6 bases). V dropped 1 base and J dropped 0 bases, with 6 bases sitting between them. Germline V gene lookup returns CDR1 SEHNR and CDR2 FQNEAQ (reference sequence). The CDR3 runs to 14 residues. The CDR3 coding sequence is TGTGCCAGCAGCTTAGGACAGGCTAACTATGGCTACACCTTC. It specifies CASSLGQANYGYTF.

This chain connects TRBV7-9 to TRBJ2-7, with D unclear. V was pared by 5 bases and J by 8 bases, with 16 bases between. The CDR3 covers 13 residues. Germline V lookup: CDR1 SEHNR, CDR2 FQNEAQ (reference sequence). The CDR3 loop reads CASSLNTQPQQYF. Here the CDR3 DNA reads TGTGCCAGCAGCCTCAATACCCAGCCACAGCAGTACTTC.

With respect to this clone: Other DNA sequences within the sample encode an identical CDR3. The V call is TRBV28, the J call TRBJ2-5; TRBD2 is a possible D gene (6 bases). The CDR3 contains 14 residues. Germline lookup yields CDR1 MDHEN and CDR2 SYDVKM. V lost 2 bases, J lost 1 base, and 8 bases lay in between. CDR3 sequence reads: CASSLGGGQETQYF. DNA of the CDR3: TGTGCCAGCAGTTTAGGGGGAGGCCAAGAGACCCAGTACTTC.

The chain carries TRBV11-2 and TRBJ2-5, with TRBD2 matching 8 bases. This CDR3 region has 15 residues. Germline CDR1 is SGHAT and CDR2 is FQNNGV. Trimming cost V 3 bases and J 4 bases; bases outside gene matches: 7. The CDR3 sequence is CASSFSGVEGETQYF. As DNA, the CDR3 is TGTGCCAGCAGCTTTAGCGGGGTCGAGGGAGAGACCCAGTACTTC. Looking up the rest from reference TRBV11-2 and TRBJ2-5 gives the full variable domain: EAGVAQSPRYKIIEKRQSVAFWCNPISGHATLYWYQQILGQGPKLLIQFQNNGVVDDSQLPKDRFSAERLKGVDSTLKIQPAKLEDSAVYLCASSFSGVEGETQYFGPGTRLLVL.

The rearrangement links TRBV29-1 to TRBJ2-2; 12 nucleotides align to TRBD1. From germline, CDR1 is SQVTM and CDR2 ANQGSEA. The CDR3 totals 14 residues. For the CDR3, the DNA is TGCAGTCACCCGGGACAGGGGGCCGCCGGGGAGCTGTTTTTT. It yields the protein CSHPGQGAAGELFF.

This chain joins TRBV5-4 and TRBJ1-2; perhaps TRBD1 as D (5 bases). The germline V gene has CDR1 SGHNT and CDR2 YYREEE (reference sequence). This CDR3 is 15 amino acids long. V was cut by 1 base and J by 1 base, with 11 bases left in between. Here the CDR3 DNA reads TGTGCCAGCAGCTTGCAGACCAGGGATAACTATGGCTACACCTTC. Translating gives CASSLQTRDNYGYTF.